One sample yielded the 5 T cell receptor beta chains listed below, sequenced in a study of blood T cell repertoires in COVID-19. TCRdb's copy holds only in-frame clones and misses some; the assay was immunoSEQ multiplex PCR. The data show about 530,000 clones, with about 89% seen just once and around 8% held by the top ten. Input material: peripheral blood. The origin of the receptors is a woman aged 50 to 60 with COVID-19, enrolled during active disease.

About this clone itself: Other DNA sequences of this sample code for an identical CDR3. The chain joins TRBV7-2 to TRBJ2-5; 7 positions agree with TRBD1. The length of the CDR3 is 13 residues. V gave up 5 bases and J gave up 5 bases; unmatched junction bases: 5. Germline loops: CDR1 SGHTA, CDR2 FQGNSA. The CDR3 nucleotides are TGTGCCAGCAGCCTAGGGGGCAGGGAGACCCAGTACTTC. Residues: CASSLGGRETQYF.

The CDR3 protein is CSVEEGADTIYF. For the CDR3, the DNA is TGCAGCGTTGAAGAGGGGGCAGACACCATATATTTT. This chain connects TRBV29-1 to TRBJ1-3; possibly TRBD1 for D (6 bases). This CDR3 has 12 residues. CDR1 and CDR2 from the germline V gene are SQVTM and ANQGSEA. Trimming took off 0 bases at V and 8 bases at J, with 8 bases between the two ends.

The chain links TRBV11-3 to TRBJ1-2; maybe TRBD1 (5 bases). Trimming left V 6 bases short and J 4 bases short, with 15 bases between. The CDR3 loop spans 14 amino acids. Germline CDR1 reads SGHNT; CDR2 reads YENEEA. This CDR3 reads CASRIQGTLYGYTF. The CDR3 coding sequence is TGTGCCAGCAGAATTCAGGGAACCCTCTATGGCTACACCTTC.

The chain carries TRBV5-1 and TRBJ2-1; 11 bases map to TRBD1. The CDR3 is 15 amino acids. The junction had 7 bases not matched to a gene; V was cut back by 2 bases and J by 9 bases. From germline, CDR1 is SGHRS and CDR2 YFSETQ. The CDR3 nucleotides are TGCGCCAGCAGCTTCTCCGGGACAGGGGGAATTGAGCAGTTCTTC. Translated, it gives CASSFSGTGGIEQFF.

This chain connects TRBV5-5 to TRBJ1-4; possible D gene TRBD1, 5 bases. Germline lookup yields CDR1 SGHKS and CDR2 YYEKEE (reference sequence). This CDR3 has 15 amino acids. The V end was cut by 4 bases, the J end by 8 bases, with 18 bases between. The CDR3 sequence is CASSPPGQEGEKLFF. The DNA of the CDR3 is TGTGCCAGCAGCCCCCCCGGGCAGGAGGGGGAAAAACTGTTTTTT.